This passage covers 12 T cell receptor beta chains from one sample sequenced in a study of blood T cells in healthy people across ages. Sample-barcoded 5' priming and a J-beta primer mix drove a second PCR of about 6 to 12 cycles. MiXCR, applied by TCRdb to the 5' RACE reads, yields one record per CDR3 protein. The data show 450,000 to 700,000 distinct CDR3 sequences, with roughly 29% seen just once and roughly 20% held by the top ten. Input material: blood. Source of these receptors: a woman in her 70s in good health.

This sequence joins TRBV24-1 and TRBJ2-2; the match to TRBD1 covers 10 bases. With 4 bases clipped from V and 6 bases from J, the junction kept 4 bases outside the gene matches. CDR3 size: 15 residues. From germline, CDR1 is KGHDR and CDR2 SFDVKD. The CDR3 bases are TGTGCCACCAGTGACCCCGGGACAGGGGCCGGGGAGCTGTTTTTT. Translation: CATSDPGTGAGELFF.

This sequence joins TRBV6-5 and TRBJ1-1; 8 bases align to TRBD1. This CDR3 is 14 amino acids long. The junction had 5 bases not matched to a gene; V was cut back by 7 bases and J by 1 base. Germline lookup yields CDR1 MNHEY and CDR2 SVGAGI. CDR3 DNA sequence: TGTGCCAGCAACACCGACAGGGGGAACACTGAAGCTTTCTTT. Amino acid sequence: CASNTDRGNTEAFF.

The chain recombines TRBV4-1 with TRBJ1-5; D uncertain. This CDR3 contains 15 residues. Trimming stripped 0 bases from V and 0 bases from J, with 6 bases between. Germline V gene sequence: CDR1 MGHRA, CDR2 YSYEKL. As DNA, the CDR3 is TGCGCCAGCAGCCAAGACGACTATAGCAATCAGCCCCAGCATTTT. It yields the protein CASSQDDYSNQPQHF.

The V call is TRBV6-5, the J call TRBJ2-1; TRBD2 agrees at 12 bases. This CDR3 comprises 15 residues. J was trimmed by 5 bases and V by 4 bases; bases with no gene match: 3. Germline V gene sequence: CDR1 MNHEY, CDR2 SVGAGI. Here the CDR3 DNA reads TGTGCCAGCAGTTCACTAGCGGGGGGCGACAATGAGCAGTTCTTC. Amino acid sequence: CASSSLAGGDNEQFF.

This clonotype was detected a few times. This chain links TRBV3-1 with TRBJ2-4; TRBD2 matches at 9 bases. The CDR3 has 17 amino acids. J lost 5 bases, V lost 1 base, and 9 bases had no gene match. CDR1 and CDR2 (germline): LGHDT, YNNKEL (reference sequence). CDR3 loop: CASSQGPARGGENIQYF. CDR3 in DNA: TGTGCCAGCAGCCAAGGGCCAGCGCGGGGGGGAGAAAACATTCAGTACTTC.

This clonotype was counted at least ten times. The rearrangement joins TRBV24-1 to TRBJ2-2; tentatively, D is TRBD1 or TRBD2 (6 bases each). The germline V and J ends were trimmed by 1 base and 4 bases, with 12 bases remaining between them. There are 16 residues in the CDR3. Germline V gene lookup returns CDR1 KGHDR and CDR2 SFDVKD. CDR3 residues: CATSDLSGAGTGELFF. CDR3 nucleotide sequence: TGTGCCACCAGTGATTTATCGGGGGCTGGCACCGGGGAGCTGTTTTTT.

V is TRBV5-8 and J is TRBJ2-3, with 11 bases aligning to TRBD2. CDR1 is SGHTS, CDR2 YDEGEE, per germline. Losses at the gene ends were 7 bases for V and 0 bases for J; bases not matched to a gene: 10. The CDR3 consists of 17 residues. The CDR3 region has the DNA TGTGCCAGCCTAAAAACCGGGACTAGCGGTAGCACAGATACGCAGTATTTT. This translates into CASLKTGTSGSTDTQYF.

Details on this clonotype: At one boundary the junction diverges from the germline segment, which might be a read error. The J gene is TRBJ1-2, the V gene TRBV12-3 or TRBV12-4; possibly TRBD1 for D (6 bases). The CDR3 runs to 12 residues. As DNA, the CDR3 is TGTGCCAGCAGTTTCGGGGGGGCGACCGAAGTCTTC. Residues: CASSFGGATEVF.

CDR3: CATSDPSGGSYNEQFF. Here the CDR3 DNA reads TGTGCCACCAGTGATCCCAGCGGGGGCTCCTACAATGAGCAGTTCTTC. The V and J genes are TRBV24-1 and TRBJ2-1, with 8 bases lining up with TRBD2. V gave up 3 bases and J gave up 0 bases; unmatched junction bases: 3. Germline loops: CDR1 KGHDR, CDR2 SFDVKD. The CDR3 contains 16 residues.

The chain employs TRBV20-1 and TRBJ2-4, with TRBD1 as a possible D gene (6 bases). CDR3 size: 15 residues. The germline V gene has CDR1 DFQATT and CDR2 SNEGSKA (reference sequence). Trimming left V 4 bases short and J 4 bases short, with 17 bases between. CDR3 bases: TGCAGTGCTAATTCTTTGCGGACAGAAAAAAACATTCAGTACTTC. This gives the protein CSANSLRTEKNIQYF.

J is TRBJ2-2 and V is TRBV6-5; TRBD1 is a possible D gene (6 bases). The germline V gene has CDR1 MNHEY and CDR2 SVGAGI. With 6 bases removed from V and 4 bases from J, the gap between germline ends came to 15 bases. The CDR3 contains 15 residues. The CDR3 bases are TGTGCCAGCAGGGTACAGGGTTTAGGCACCGGGGAGCTGTTTTTT. It is translated as CASRVQGLGTGELFF.

The chain couples TRBV25-1 to TRBJ1-1, with D perhaps matching TRBD1 (5 bases). This CDR3 comprises 14 residues. The germline V and J ends were trimmed by 5 bases and 0 bases, with 10 bases remaining between them. Germline-derived CDR1 and CDR2 are MGHDK and SYGVNS. CDR3 in amino acids: CASSSGPLNTEAFF. For the CDR3, the DNA is TGTGCCAGCAGTTCAGGGCCCTTGAACACTGAAGCTTTCTTT.